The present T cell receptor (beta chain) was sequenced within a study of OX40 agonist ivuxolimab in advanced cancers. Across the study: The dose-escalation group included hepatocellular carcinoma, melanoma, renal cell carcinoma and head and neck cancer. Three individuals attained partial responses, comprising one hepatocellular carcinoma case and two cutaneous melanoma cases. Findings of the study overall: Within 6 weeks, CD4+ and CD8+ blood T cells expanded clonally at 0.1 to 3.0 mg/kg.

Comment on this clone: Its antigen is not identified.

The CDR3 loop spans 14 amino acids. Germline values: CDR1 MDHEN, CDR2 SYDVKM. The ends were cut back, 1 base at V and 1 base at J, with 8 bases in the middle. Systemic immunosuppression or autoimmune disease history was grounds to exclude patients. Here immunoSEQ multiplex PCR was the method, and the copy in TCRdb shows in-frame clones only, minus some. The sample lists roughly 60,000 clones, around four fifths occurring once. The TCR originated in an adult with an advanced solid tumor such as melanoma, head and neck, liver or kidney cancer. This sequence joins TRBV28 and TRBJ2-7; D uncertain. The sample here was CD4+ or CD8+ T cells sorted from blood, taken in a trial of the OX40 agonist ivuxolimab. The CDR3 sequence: CASSLSSQSYEQYF. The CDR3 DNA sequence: TGTGCCAGCAGTTTATCCTCCCAGTCCTACGAGCAGTACTTC. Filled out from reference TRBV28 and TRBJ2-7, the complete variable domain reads DVKVTQSSRYLVKRTGEKVFLECVQDMDHENMFWYRQDPGLGLRLIYFSYDVKMKEKGDIPEGYSVSREKKERFSLILESASTNQTSMYLCASSLSSQSYEQYFGPGTRLTVT.